The clone carrying this T cell receptor (beta chain) was found a few times. The CDR3 has 13 amino acids. In germline, CDR1 is SGHTA, CDR2 FQGNSA. The V and J ends lost 5 bases and 8 bases respectively, with 12 bases between them. This entry belongs to a study of T cells after yellow fever vaccination. TCRdb analysed the 5' RACE reads with MiXCR anew, one entry per CDR3 protein. The sample yields hundreds of thousands of distinct CDR3 sequences, 9.5% to 15% seen once. The source is a man aged 18-30 years who received the YFV17D yellow fever vaccine. The chain links TRBV7-2 to TRBJ2-2; D not resolved. Material: CD4+ T cells sorted from PBMCs, obtained 15 days after the yellow fever booster vaccination. CDR3 nucleotides: TGTGCCAGCAGCGGTTACAATGTTGGGGAGCTGTTTTTT. As protein: CASSGYNVGELFF.